These T cell receptor beta chains were read from a single sample in a study of Graves' ophthalmopathy and Graves' hyperthyroidism. TCRdb itself ran the multiplex PCR reads through MiXCR, one entry per CDR3 protein. Of 340,000 or so distinct CDR3 sequences listed, roughly 17% were seen once; the top ten hold about 12%. Sequences were obtained from peripheral blood. The source is an adult man with Graves' ophthalmopathy. Each CDR3 is given with its conserved first and last residue. The D gene is left open where the match is weak. A clone size is listed for some rows: how often the clone was seen (once, few, many), or a class if it is expanded.

d_gene | j_gene | abundance | v_gene | CDR3nt | CDR3aa
TRBD1 | TRBJ1-2 | many | TRBV27 | TGTGCCAGCAGTTTTCGACAGGGAATCTCTATGGGCTACACCTTC | CASSFRQGISMGYTF
NA | TRBJ2-7 | many | TRBV2 | TGTGCCAGCAGTGAAGACAGGGCCCACGAGCAGTACTTC | CASSEDRAHEQYF
TRBD1 | TRBJ2-7 | many | TRBV29-1 | TGCAGCGCTGATGGGACAGGGGGTTACGAGCAGTACTTC | CSADGTGGYEQYF
TRBD1 | TRBJ2-5 | NA | TRBV12-3/TRBV12-4 | TGTGCCAGCAGAACAGGGGTCGGGGAGACCCAGTACTTC | CASRTGVGETQYF
NA | TRBJ2-7 | many | TRBV10-1 | TGCGCCAGCAGTGACTCGTGGACAGCCTACGAGCAGTACTTC | CASSDSWTAYEQYF
TRBD1 | TRBJ1-2 | few | TRBV12-3/TRBV12-4 | TGTGCCAGCAGGCCGGGACAGGGCTACTATGGCTACACCTTC | CASRPGQGYYGYTF
TRBD2 | TRBJ2-7 | many | TRBV4-2 | TGTGCCAGCAGCCAGGGCCCGGGACTAGCCTCCTACGAGCAGTACTTC | CASSQGPGLASYEQYF
TRBD1 | TRBJ1-5 | few | TRBV12-5 | TGTGCTAGTGTCCCTTGGGGACAGGGGGCCTCTCAGCCCCAGCATTTT | CASVPWGQGASQPQHF
NA | TRBJ2-7 | many | TRBV20-1 | TGCAGTGCCCTACAAGCCAGTTTTGTTTACGAGCAGTACTTC | CSALQASFVYEQYF
NA | TRBJ2-7 | NA | TRBV7-6 | TGTGCCAGCAGCTTAACAAGACTAGAGGTCGACGAGCAGTACTTC | CASSLTRLEVDEQYF
NA | TRBJ2-5 | many | TRBV24-1 | TGTGCCACCAGTGATTCCACAGGATCGAGAGAGACCCAGTACTTC | CATSDSTGSRETQYF
TRBD1 | TRBJ1-5 | many | TRBV12-3/TRBV12-4 | TGTGCCAGCAGTGGGACAGGGGGCTTCAATCAGCCCCAGCATTTT | CASSGTGGFNQPQHF
NA | TRBJ1-1 | many | TRBV6-5 | TGTGCCAGCAGTTACTCGATGTTGAGGCAGGGGAACACTGAAGCTTTCTTT | CASSYSMLRQGNTEAFF
NA | TRBJ2-4 | many | TRBV3-1 | TGTGCCAGCAGCCAAGACAGGGACATTCAGTACTTC | CASSQDRDIQYF
NA | TRBJ1-6 | many | TRBV12-3/TRBV12-4 | TGTGCCAGCAGTTTATCCGGGGGTCGTTCACCCCTCCACTTT | CASSLSGGRSPLHF
NA | TRBJ1-1 | many | TRBV29-1 | TGCAGCGTTCCCGGGAGGGTGAACACTGAAGCTTTCTTT | CSVPGRVNTEAFF